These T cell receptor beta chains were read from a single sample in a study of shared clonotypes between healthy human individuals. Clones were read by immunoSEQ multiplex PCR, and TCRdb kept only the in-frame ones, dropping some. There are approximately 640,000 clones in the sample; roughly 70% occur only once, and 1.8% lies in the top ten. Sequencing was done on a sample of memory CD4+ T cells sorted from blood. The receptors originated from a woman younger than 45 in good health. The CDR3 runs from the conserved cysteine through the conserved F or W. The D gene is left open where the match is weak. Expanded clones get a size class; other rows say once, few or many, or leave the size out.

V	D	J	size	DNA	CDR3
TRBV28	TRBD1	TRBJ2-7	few	TGTGCCAGCAGTACACGGGACAGCTACGAGCAGTACTTC	CASSTRDSYEQYF
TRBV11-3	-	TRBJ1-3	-	TGTGCCAGCAGCTGGGCGACGTTTCGCTCTGGAAACACCATATATTTT	CASSWATFRSGNTIYF
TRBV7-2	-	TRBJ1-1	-	TGTGCCAGCAGCTTACTCCCGGCGTACACTGAAGCTTTCTTT	CASSLLPAYTEAFF
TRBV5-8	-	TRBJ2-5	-	TGTGCCAGCAGCTTGGGCCCATACCAAGAGACCCAGTACTTC	CASSLGPYQETQYF
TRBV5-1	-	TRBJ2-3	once	TGCGCCAGCAGCTCGGGTAACCCTAGCACAGATACGCAGTATTTT	CASSSGNPSTDTQYF
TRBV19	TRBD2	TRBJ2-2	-	TGTGCCAGTCACATAGCGGGACAATGGACCGGGGAGCTGTTTTTT	CASHIAGQWTGELFF
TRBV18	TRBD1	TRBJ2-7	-	TGTGCCAGCTCACCGGACAGGGATACCTACGAGCAGTACTTC	CASSPDRDTYEQYF
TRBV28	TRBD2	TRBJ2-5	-	TGTGCCAGCAGTTTCGAAGCGGGAGTAGGAGATGAGACCCAGTACTTC	CASSFEAGVGDETQYF
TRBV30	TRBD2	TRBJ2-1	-	TGTGCCTGGACAAGACTAGCGGGATCGTACAATGAGCAGTTCTTC	CAWTRLAGSYNEQFF
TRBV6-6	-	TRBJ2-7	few	TGTGCCAGCAGTCTCGACACGACCTACGAGCAGTACTTC	CASSLDTTYEQYF
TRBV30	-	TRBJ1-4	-	TGTGCCTGGAGGGGGGTTACTAATGAAAAACTGTTTTTT	CAWRGVTNEKLFF
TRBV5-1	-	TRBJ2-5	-	TGCGCCAGCAGCCCGCTCGGGACGGCAGCTGGGACCCAGTACTTC	CASSPLGTAAGTQYF
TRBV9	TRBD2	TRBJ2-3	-	TGTGCCAGCAGCGTAGCTGGAACTAGCGGGAGAACAGATACGCAGTATTTT	CASSVAGTSGRTDTQYF
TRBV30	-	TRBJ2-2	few	TGTGCCTGGACGAAGGGGCCGATAATTACCGGGGAGCTGTTTTTT	CAWTKGPIITGELFF
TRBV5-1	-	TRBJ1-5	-	TGCGCCAGCAGCTTGGAACCTACCCAGGCCCAGCATTTT	CASSLEPTQAQHF
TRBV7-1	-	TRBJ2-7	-	TGTGCCAGCAGCACCCGGGACGGTGGGGAGCAGTACTTC	CASSTRDGGEQYF
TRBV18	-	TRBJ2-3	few	TGTGCCAGCTCACCATACACAGATACGCAGTATTTT	CASSPYTDTQYF
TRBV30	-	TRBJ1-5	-	TGTGCCTGTAAAAAAGGGAATCAGCCCCAGCATTTT	CACKKGNQPQHF
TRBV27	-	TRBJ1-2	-	TGTGCCAGCCGGAACAGGGAGAGGGGCTACACCTTC	CASRNRERGYTF
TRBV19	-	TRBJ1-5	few	TGTGCCAGTAGTATGGACAGTTTAGCCCAGCCCCAGCATTTT	CASSMDSLAQPQHF
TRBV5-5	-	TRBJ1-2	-	TGTGCCAGCAGCTTGGTGACGGGGGTAGGCTACACCTTC	CASSLVTGVGYTF
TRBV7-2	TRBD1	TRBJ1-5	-	TGTGCCAGCAGCTTAGTGGGGACAGGGGGTCAGCCCCAGCATTTT	CASSLVGTGGQPQHF
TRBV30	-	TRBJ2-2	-	TGTGCCTGGACCCTCAGAGGGAGGAACACCGGGGAGCTGTTTTTT	CAWTLRGRNTGELFF
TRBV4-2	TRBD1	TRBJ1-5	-	TGTGCCAGCAGCCAGTGGACAGGGGGAGAAGGGATTAATCAGCCCCAGCATTTT	CASSQWTGGEGINQPQHF
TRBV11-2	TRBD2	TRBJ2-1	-	TGTGCCAGCAGCTTAGTCGGTAGCGGGAGGTTCAATGAGCAGTTCTTC	CASSLVGSGRFNEQFF
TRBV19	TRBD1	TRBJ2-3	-	TGTGCCAGTAGTGTGGGACAGGGGGCGGATACGCAGTATTTT	CASSVGQGADTQYF
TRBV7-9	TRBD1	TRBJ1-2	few	TGTGCCAGCAGCTTAGCGTCAGGGGGCCTTACTCACTATGGCTACACCTTC	CASSLASGGLTHYGYTF
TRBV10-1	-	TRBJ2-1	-	TGCGCCAGCAGTGAGTCCCCACTGGCCGGGGACAATGAGCAGTTCTTC	CASSESPLAGDNEQFF
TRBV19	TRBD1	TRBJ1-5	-	TGTGCCAGTGGAACTACAGGGGGGCATCAGCCCCAGCATTTT	CASGTTGGHQPQHF
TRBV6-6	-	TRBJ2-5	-	TGTGCCAGCAGTTACAACGAGGGTTTAGCCCAGTACTTC	CASSYNEGLAQYF
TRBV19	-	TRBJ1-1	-	TGTGCCAGTAGTTCTCCGGGACATGTGAACACTGAAGCTTTCTTT	CASSSPGHVNTEAFF
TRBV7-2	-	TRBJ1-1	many	TGTGCCAGCCGCGATTGGGGGGCTGAAGCTTTCTTT	CASRDWGAEAFF
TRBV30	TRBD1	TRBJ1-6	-	TGTGCCTGGAAACCCGGGACAGGGGGCCTAGAAAGTTCACCCCTCCACTTT	CAWKPGTGGLESSPLHF
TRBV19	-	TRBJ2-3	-	TGTGCCAGTAGCCCCCTCGGGTTATGGGCAGATACGCAGTATTTT	CASSPLGLWADTQYF
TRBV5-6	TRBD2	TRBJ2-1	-	TGTGCCAGCAGCCAGGGACTAGCGAGAGGCTCCTACAATGAGCAGTTCTTC	CASSQGLARGSYNEQFF
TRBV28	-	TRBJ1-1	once	TGTGCCAGCAGTTTGCCCCGAGGAGCGGCGGCGAACACTGAAGCTTTCTTT	CASSLPRGAAANTEAFF